This TCR beta chain came from a study of T cells in Graves' hyperthyroidism and ophthalmopathy. With 3 bases clipped from V and 7 bases from J, the junction kept 9 bases outside the gene matches. This CDR3 spans 16 amino acids. Per germline, CDR1 SGHAT and CDR2 FQNNGV. TCR beta CDR3 regions were amplified from RNA transcripts. Using the HTBI primer set, a first-round RT-PCR was run on the TCR CDR3. TCRdb recomputed calls from the multiplex PCR reads with MiXCR, one row per CDR3 protein. The sample consists of more than 550,000 distinct CDR3 sequences, 40% to 55% of them appearing once. The origin of this receptor is an adult man with Graves' disease, either hyperthyroidism or ophthalmopathy (not recorded which). Sequenced material: peripheral blood or thyroid tissue (not recorded which). V is TRBV11-2 and J is TRBJ1-6, with 7 bases aligning to TRBD1. The CDR3 sequence: CASSLGRDRVNSPLHF. The CDR3 DNA reads as TGTGCCAGCAGCTTGGGCAGAGACAGGGTGAATTCACCCCTCCACTTT.